These 29 T cell receptor beta chains were all obtained from the same sample, sequenced in a study of cytomegalovirus exposure and HLA in healthy donors. Vbeta (60) and Jbeta (13) primers were used in the PCR. This table comes from immunoSEQ multiplex PCR, and its TCRdb copy is limited to in-frame clones, with some not included. The data show 150,000 or so clones, around 79% seen once. The sequenced sample consisted of PBMCs. These receptors came from a man aged 45-60 years in good health and CMV-seropositive.

J is TRBJ2-7 and V is TRBV28; TRBD2 aligns across 10 bases. Germline V gene data show CDR1 as MDHEN and CDR2 as SYDVKM. Unmatched junction bases numbered 4, after V lost 3 bases and J lost 5 bases. The CDR3 loop spans 14 amino acids. The CDR3 region has the DNA TGTGCCAGCAGTTTGCTAGCGGGGGCCCACGAGCAGTACGTC. Translating gives CASSLLAGAHEQYV.

In its sample, this clone was seen once. This rearrangement joins TRBV4-1 to TRBJ2-5; 7 bases match TRBD1. The V segment lost 4 bases and the J segment 5 bases; nucleotides outside the gene matches: 7. CDR1 is MGHRA and CDR2 is YSYEKL in the germline V gene. The CDR3 covers 14 residues. In DNA form, the CDR3 reads TGCGCCAGCAGCCCGAACAGGGGCCGGGAGACCCAGTACTTC. Translating it yields CASSPNRGRETQYF.

J is TRBJ2-5 and V is TRBV4-1; perhaps TRBD2 as D (6 bases). Germline V lookup: CDR1 MGHRA, CDR2 YSYEKL. V was clipped by 1 base and J by 5 bases, with 17 bases between them. CDR3 size: 16 residues. The CDR3 DNA is TGCGCCAGCAGCCAAGGACGGGGGACCCAAAGTGAGACCCAGTACTTC. Its protein product is CASSQGRGTQSETQYF.

Only a few counts were recorded for this clone. The CDR3 DNA follows: TGTGCCAGCGGGGGACAGGACCTTCGGGCTTTCTTT. This encodes CASGGQDLRAFF. The V gene is TRBV2, the J gene TRBJ1-1; TRBD1 agrees at 8 bases. This CDR3 is 12 amino acids long. Germline loops: CDR1 SNHLY, CDR2 FYNNEI. Losses at the gene ends were 8 bases for V and 11 bases for J; bases not matched to a gene: 10.

The rearrangement joins TRBV19 to TRBJ1-2, with D possibly matching TRBD1 (6 bases). Germline V CDR1 and CDR2: LNHDA, SQIVND (reference sequence). Trimming cost V 4 bases and J 0 bases, with 18 bases left between them. CDR3 length: 17 residues. The DNA of the CDR3 is TGTGCCAGTAGTACCCCCGGGACAATCAACGCTAACTATGGCTACACCTTC. Its translation is CASSTPGTINANYGYTF.

Of note for this clone: Compared with germline, one end of the junction differs, possibly owing to a read error. The chain uses TRBV5-1 and TRBJ2-1, with 7 positions matching TRBD1. The CDR3 covers 14 residues. Germline V gene sequence: CDR1 SGHRS, CDR2 YFSETQ. CDR3 region: CASRFRGIGDEQFF. The CDR3 bases are TGCGCCAGCCGCTTCAGGGGGATTGGCGATGAGCAGTTCTTC.

V gene TRBV2 combines with J gene TRBJ2-1; TRBD2 agrees at 15 bases. The CDR3 length is 18 residues. Germline V gene lookup returns CDR1 SNHLY and CDR2 FYNNEI. J gave up 7 bases and V 6 bases, and 13 bases lay outside the gene matches. CDR3 sequence reads: CASSRTSGGGKLGNEQFF. The CDR3 DNA reads TGTGCCAGCAGCCGGACTAGCGGGGGGGGTAAATTAGGGAATGAGCAGTTCTTC.

The chain employs TRBV18 and TRBJ1-6, with D hard to call. The CDR3 runs to 14 residues. The germline CDR1 and CDR2 sequences are KGHSH and LQKENI. V shed 3 bases and J shed 7 bases, with 10 bases lying between them. This chain's CDR3 is CASSPNRPNSPLHF. The CDR3 DNA reads TGTGCCAGCTCACCGAACAGACCGAATTCACCCCTCCACTTT. Full variable domain (remainder filled in from reference TRBV18 and TRBJ1-6): NAGVMQNPRHLVRRRGQEARLRCSPMKGHSHVYWYRQLPEEGLKFMVYLQKENIIDESGMPKERFSAEFPKEGPSILRIQQVVRGDSAAYFCASSPNRPNSPLHFGNGTRLTVT.

This clone appeared a few times. V gene TRBV21-1 combines with J gene TRBJ1-1; TRBD1, the D gene given by the table, was not confirmed from the DNA. TRBV21-1 is listed as a pseudogene. The CDR3 runs to 15 residues. The CDR3 loop reads CASSKAWQGNTEAFF. CDR3 nucleotides: TGTGCCAGCAGCAAAGCGTGGCAGGGAAACACTGAAGCTTTCTTT.

The chain couples TRBV18 to TRBJ2-7; 7 bases are shared with TRBD1. The CDR3 has 15 residues. Germline assignment: CDR1 KGHSH and CDR2 LQKENI. The V gene end was trimmed by 2 bases and the J gene end by 2 bases; junction bases not matched to a gene: 6. The CDR3 is CASSPGTAIAYEQYF. CDR3 DNA sequence: TGTGCCAGCTCACCAGGGACAGCAATAGCCTACGAGCAGTACTTC.

The genes are TRBV28 and TRBJ1-5; D not certain. Germline CDR1 is MDHEN and CDR2 is SYDVKM. The CDR3 has 18 amino acids. Trimming left V 5 bases short and J 4 bases short, with 24 bases between. DNA for the CDR3: TGTGCCAGCAGTCCGAACCCTCATGAGAGAGGCGGAAATCAGCCCCAGCATTTT. It is translated as CASSPNPHERGGNQPQHF.

V usage is TRBV28 and J usage is TRBJ2-7; a possible D gene is TRBD2 (5 bases). V dropped 3 bases and J dropped 4 bases, with 10 bases sitting between them. The CDR3 has 13 amino acids. Germline V gene lookup returns CDR1 MDHEN and CDR2 SYDVKM. The CDR3 DNA sequence: TGTGCCAGCAGTTTGGTTGCGGGTTACGAGCAGTACGTC. Encoded protein: CASSLVAGYEQYV.

The rearrangement links TRBV4-1 to TRBJ1-4; D ambiguous. Germline V gene lookup returns CDR1 MGHRA and CDR2 YSYEKL. The CDR3 runs 15 residues. V gave up 0 bases and J gave up 4 bases, with 9 bases separating them. The CDR3: CASSQDPPVNEKLFF. The CDR3 DNA follows: TGCGCCAGCAGCCAAGATCCTCCCGTTAATGAAAAACTGTTTTTT.

This clone appeared a few times. J is TRBJ2-1 and V is TRBV5-1, with TRBD1 matching 7 bases. With V trimmed by 3 bases and J by 7 bases, 16 bases remained unmatched. The CDR3 has 17 amino acids. CDR1 and CDR2 from the germline V gene are SGHRS and YFSETQ. The CDR3 nucleotides read TGCGCCAGCAGCTCCTCCCTAGTAGGGGGCGCTGGGAATGAGCAGTTCTTC. It codes for CASSSSLVGGAGNEQFF.

J is TRBJ1-4 and V is TRBV13, with 9 bases lining up with TRBD1. This CDR3 region has 17 residues. Germline loops: CDR1 PRHDT, CDR2 FYEKMQ (reference sequence). V shed 4 bases and J 3 bases; nucleotides not matched to a gene: 9. The CDR3 here is CASSYVGTGRSNEKLFF. CDR3 DNA sequence: TGTGCCAGCAGCTACGTCGGGACAGGGAGGTCTAATGAAAAACTGTTTTTT.

The rearrangement joins TRBV5-6 to TRBJ1-1, with TRBD1 matching 7 bases. J was trimmed by 0 bases and V by 2 bases; bases with no gene match: 4. The CDR3 length is 15 residues. The germline V gene has CDR1 SGHDT and CDR2 YYEEEE. CDR3 in DNA: TGTGCCAGCAGCTTCTCCGGGACAGTGAACACTGAAGCTTTCTTT. Its translation: CASSFSGTVNTEAFF.

This clone was found a few times. The chain uses TRBV19 and TRBJ2-1; possible D gene TRBD2, 5 bases. Trimming took 6 bases from V and 5 from J, leaving 17 bases between them. The CDR3 has 15 amino acids. Germline lookup yields CDR1 LNHDA and CDR2 SQIVND (reference sequence). CDR3: CASSSGVPVNNEQFF. For the CDR3, the DNA is TGTGCCAGTAGCTCCGGGGTGCCCGTCAACAATGAGCAGTTCTTC.

This clone was seen only once. V is TRBV21-1 and J is TRBJ1-5; no check of the table's D call, TRBD1, against the DNA was made. TRBV21-1 is marked as a pseudogene. This CDR3 region has 17 residues. The CDR3 region is CASSKGSQGDSNQPQHF. Written as DNA, the CDR3 is TGTGCCAGCAGCAAGGGATCACAGGGAGATAGCAATCAGCCCCAGCATTTT.

This clone was seen a handful of times. The V call is TRBV5-1, the J call TRBJ1-1, with D maybe TRBD1 (5 bases). The CDR3 is 13 residues long. The ends were cut back, 4 bases at V and 2 bases at J, with 9 bases in the middle. From germline, CDR1 is SGHRS and CDR2 YFSETQ. The DNA for the CDR3 is TGCGCCAGCAGCCGGACACGAAACACTGAAGCTTTCTTT. It specifies CASSRTRNTEAFF. Supplemented by reference TRBV5-1 and TRBJ1-1, the full variable domain reads KAGVTQTPRYLIKTRGQQVTLSCSPISGHRSVSWYQQTPGQGLQFLFEYFSETQRNKGNFPGRFSGRQFSNSRSEMNVSTLELGDSALYLCASSRTRNTEAFFGQGTRLTVV.

The V gene is TRBV5-6, the J gene TRBJ1-4, with 7 bases that match TRBD1. Germline loops: CDR1 SGHDT, CDR2 YYEEEE. The CDR3 loop spans 17 amino acids. The V gene end was trimmed by 1 base and the J gene end by 4 bases; junction bases not matched to a gene: 10. The CDR3 DNA reads as TGTGCCAGCAGCTTGCTGCGGACAGGCCGAAATAATGAAAAACTGTTTTTT. Residues: CASSLLRTGRNNEKLFF.

This clone was counted only a few times. The chain recombines TRBV29-1 with TRBJ2-7, with a possible D match to TRBD2 (5 bases). V was trimmed by 3 bases and J by 3 bases, leaving 18 bases between them. CDR1 SQVTM and CDR2 ANQGSEA come from the germline V gene. The CDR3 totals 15 residues. CDR3 amino acids: CSVDSGGSGIYEQYF. DNA for the CDR3: TGCAGCGTTGATTCCGGTGGGTCGGGGATCTACGAGCAGTACTTC.

The chain carries TRBV18 and TRBJ2-3; 7 nucleotides match TRBD1. The J segment lost 0 bases and the V segment lost 5 bases, leaving 5 bases of the junction unmatched. CDR3 size: 15 residues. CDR1 and CDR2 from the germline V gene are KGHSH and LQKENI. The CDR3 DNA reads TGTGCCAGCTCAGACAAGGGGGCTAGCACAGATACGCAGTATTTT. Its translation: CASSDKGASTDTQYF.

This chain connects TRBV9 to TRBJ2-7; 9 bases fit TRBD1. The CDR3 has 14 amino acids. The junction had 2 bases not matched to a gene; V was cut back by 0 bases and J by 4 bases. Germline lookup yields CDR1 SGDLS and CDR2 YYNGEE. This CDR3 reads CASSVGQGGYEQYF. DNA of the CDR3: TGTGCCAGCAGCGTAGGACAGGGGGGGTACGAGCAGTACTTC. Combining the CDR3 with reference TRBV9 and TRBJ2-7 gives the whole variable domain DSGVTQTPKHLITATGQRVTLRCSPRSGDLSVYWYQQSLDQGLQFLIQYYNGEERAKGNILERFSAQQFPDLHSELNLSSLELGDSALYFCASSVGQGGYEQYFGPGTRLTVT.

The CDR3 here is CASSYYRGIAGGLGETQYF. Here the CDR3 DNA reads TGTGCCAGCAGCTATTACCGGGGGATAGCGGGGGGCTTAGGGGAGACCCAGTACTTC. The rearrangement links TRBV7-4 to TRBJ2-5; 10 bases map to TRBD2. Germline lookup yields CDR1 SGHVT and CDR2 SQSDAQ. This CDR3 region has 19 residues. Trimming removed 4 bases from V and 5 bases from J; junction bases left unmatched: 19.

The chain is built from TRBV5-5 and TRBJ1-3; TRBD1 matches at 7 bases. The germline V gene encodes CDR1 SGHKS and CDR2 YYEKEE (reference sequence). This CDR3 has 15 amino acids. The trim removed 0 bases at V and 7 bases at J, leaving 7 bases unmatched. The CDR3 nucleotides are TGTGCCAGCAGCTTGGGACAGGGTATTGGTAACACCATATATTTT. Protein: CASSLGQGIGNTIYF.

The V call is TRBV6-5, the J call TRBJ2-1; 7 positions agree with TRBD2. CDR3 length: 14 amino acids. Germline V CDR1 and CDR2: MNHEY, SVGAGI. The V segment lost 6 bases and the J segment 7 bases; nucleotides outside the gene matches: 9. In DNA form, the CDR3 reads TGTGCCAGCAGCCGGACTAGAAGGGTGAATGAGCAGTTCTTC. This encodes CASSRTRRVNEQFF.

This clone was counted a few times. The J gene is TRBJ2-1, the V gene TRBV7-8; 9 positions agree with TRBD2. Germline assignment: CDR1 SGHVS and CDR2 FQNEAQ. This CDR3 comprises 15 residues. V trimming: 5 bases; J trimming: 3 bases; junction bases outside the gene matches: 5. Here the CDR3 DNA reads TGTGCCAGCAGCCCTCCAGCGGGGGGCTACAATGAGCAGTTCTTC. Its protein product is CASSPPAGGYNEQFF.

CDR3 loop: CASSRGDRGQEKLFF. The DNA of the CDR3 is TGTGCCAGCAGCCGTGGGGACAGGGGGCAGGAAAAACTGTTTTTT. The V gene is TRBV7-2, the J gene TRBJ1-4; 12 positions agree with TRBD1. The CDR3 has 15 amino acids. Germline V lookup: CDR1 SGHTA, CDR2 FQGNSA. The V segment lost 5 bases and the J segment 8 bases; nucleotides outside the gene matches: 6.

This sequence joins TRBV6-5 and TRBJ2-1; TRBD2 might be the D (7 bases). Trimming removed 8 bases at V and 4 bases at J, with 15 bases between. The germline V gene has CDR1 MNHEY and CDR2 SVGAGI. This CDR3 has 14 residues. CDR3 nucleotides: TGTGCCAGCCGTGAGGGGGGGAAATACAATGAGCAGTTCTTC. Its translation: CASREGGKYNEQFF.